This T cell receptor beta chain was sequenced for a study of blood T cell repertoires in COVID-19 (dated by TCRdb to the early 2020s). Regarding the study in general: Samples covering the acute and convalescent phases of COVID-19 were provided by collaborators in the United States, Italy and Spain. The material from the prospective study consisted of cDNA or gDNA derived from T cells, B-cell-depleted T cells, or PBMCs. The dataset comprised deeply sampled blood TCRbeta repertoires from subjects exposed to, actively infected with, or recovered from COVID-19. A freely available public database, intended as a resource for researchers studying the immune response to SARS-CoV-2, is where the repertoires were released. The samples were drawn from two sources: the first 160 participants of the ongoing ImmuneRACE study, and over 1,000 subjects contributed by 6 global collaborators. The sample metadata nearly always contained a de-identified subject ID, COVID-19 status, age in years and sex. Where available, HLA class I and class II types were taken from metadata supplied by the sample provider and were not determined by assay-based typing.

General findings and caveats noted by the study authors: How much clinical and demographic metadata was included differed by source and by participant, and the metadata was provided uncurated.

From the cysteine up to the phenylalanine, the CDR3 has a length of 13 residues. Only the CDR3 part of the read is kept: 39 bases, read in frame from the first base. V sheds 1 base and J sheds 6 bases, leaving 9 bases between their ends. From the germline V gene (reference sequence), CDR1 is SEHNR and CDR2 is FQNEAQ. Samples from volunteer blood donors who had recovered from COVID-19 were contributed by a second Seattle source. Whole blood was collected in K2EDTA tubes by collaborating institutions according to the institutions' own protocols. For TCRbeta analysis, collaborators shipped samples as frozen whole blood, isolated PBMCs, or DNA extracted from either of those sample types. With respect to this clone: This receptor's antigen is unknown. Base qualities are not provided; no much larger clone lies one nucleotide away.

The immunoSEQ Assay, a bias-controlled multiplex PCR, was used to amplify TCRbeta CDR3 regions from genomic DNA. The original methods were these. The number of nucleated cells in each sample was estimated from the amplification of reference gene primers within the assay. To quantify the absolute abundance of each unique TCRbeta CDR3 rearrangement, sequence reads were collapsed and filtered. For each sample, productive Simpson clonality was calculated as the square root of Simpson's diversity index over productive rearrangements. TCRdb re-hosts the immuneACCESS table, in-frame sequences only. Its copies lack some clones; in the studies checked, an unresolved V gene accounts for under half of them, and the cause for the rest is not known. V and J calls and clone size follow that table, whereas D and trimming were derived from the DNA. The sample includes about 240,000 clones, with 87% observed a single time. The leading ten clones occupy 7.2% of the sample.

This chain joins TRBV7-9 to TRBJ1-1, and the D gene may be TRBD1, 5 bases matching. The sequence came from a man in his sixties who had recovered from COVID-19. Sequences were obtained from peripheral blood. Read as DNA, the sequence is TGTGCCAGCAGCTTAGTAGCGGGGGCTGAAGCTTTCTTT. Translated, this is CASSLVAGAEAFF.